This TCR beta chain stems from a study of T-cell reconstitution after alpha-beta-depleted transplantation in children (dated by TCRdb to about 2016). Some background on the complete study: The study quantitatively tracked T-cell immune reconstitution after TCRalphabeta/CD19-depleted allogeneic hematopoietic cell transplantation in children using TCR repertoire profiling. Findings and caveats that apply to the study as a whole: The frequencies of hyperexpanded clones fell over the following months, and after one year, T-cell counts and TCRbeta diversity were mostly attributed to newly produced T cells. The apparently early recovery of alphabetaT-cell counts about two months after transplant reportedly depended on only several hundred rapidly expanded clones that came from non-depleted graft cells. In some patients, high TCRbeta diversity at day 60 was attributed to recipient T cells and intrathymic progenitors that had survived conditioning.

This clonotype showed up many times. No antigen is known for it. Base quality data are lacking; no much larger clone is found one base away. Compared with germline, V lacks 4 bases and J lacks 1 base; bases without a gene match: 13. CDR1 and CDR2 were assigned from the germline V gene as SQVTM and ANQGSEA. Measured from the cysteine to the phenylalanine, the CDR3 is 17 residues long. This entry keeps only the CDR3 DNA: 51 bases, framed from base 1. The library was obtained by PCR. These reads were obtained on an Illumina HiSeq 2500. TCR library preparation used molecular barcoding, with unique molecular identifiers applied to normalize quantification of the TCRbeta repertoire. Starting from the raw public reads, TCRdb applied fastp trimming at Q25, assembled clones with MiXCR and retained in-frame beta chains. Each CDR3 protein gets just one entry, which takes the most common genes and DNA from the rows behind it. The sample contains approximately 230,000 distinct CDR3 sequences, roughly a quarter of them found a single time. 2.6% of the sample comes from the top ten.

This sample's treatment or condition label indicates: allogeneic hematopoietic cell transplantation with graft depleted of TCRalphabeta T cells and CD19 B cells. The transplant recipients were children given TCRalphabeta/CD19-depleted allogeneic hematopoietic cell grafts. This receptor was obtained from a girl aged 2-10 years with Fanconi anemia, due to receive a stem cell transplant. The specimen was PBMCs, collected before TCRalphabeta/CD19-depleted stem cell transplant. The sequence is built from TRBV29-1 and TRBJ2-7; 10 junctional bases match TRBD2. The CDR3 loop reads CSVGSAGGDTLSYEQYF. The sequence in DNA is TGCAGCGTTGGATCAGCGGGAGGGGATACCTTATCCTACGAGCAGTACTTC.